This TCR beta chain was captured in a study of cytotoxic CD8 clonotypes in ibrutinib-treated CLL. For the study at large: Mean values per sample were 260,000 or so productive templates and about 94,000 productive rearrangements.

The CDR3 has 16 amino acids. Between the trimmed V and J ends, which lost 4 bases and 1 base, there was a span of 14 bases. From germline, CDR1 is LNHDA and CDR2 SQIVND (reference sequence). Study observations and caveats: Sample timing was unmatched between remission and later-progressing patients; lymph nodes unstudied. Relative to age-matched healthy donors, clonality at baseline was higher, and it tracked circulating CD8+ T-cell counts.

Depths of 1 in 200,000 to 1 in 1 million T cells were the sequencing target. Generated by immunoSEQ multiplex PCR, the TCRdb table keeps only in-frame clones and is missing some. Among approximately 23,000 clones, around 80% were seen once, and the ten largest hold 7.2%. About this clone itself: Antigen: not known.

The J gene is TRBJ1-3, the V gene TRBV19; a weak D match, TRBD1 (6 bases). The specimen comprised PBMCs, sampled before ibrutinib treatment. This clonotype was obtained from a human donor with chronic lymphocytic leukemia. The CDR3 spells CASSRGTTGSGNTIYF. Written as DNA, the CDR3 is TGTGCCAGTAGTAGGGGGACGACAGGTTCTGGAAACACCATATATTTT.